The sequence of this TCR beta chain was determined in a study of response to subunit inactivated influenza vaccine. Study-level findings and limits: Researchers suggested that each seasonal influenza vaccination recruits few new T cells.

Germline assignment: CDR1 MNHEY and CDR2 SVGAGI. The CDR3 covers 16 residues. The germline V and J ends were trimmed by 2 bases and 2 bases, with 10 bases remaining between them. TCRdb called the RT-PCR reads again in MiXCR, with one record for every CDR3 protein. The sample includes roughly 790,000 distinct CDR3 sequences, 21% seen only once; the top ten take roughly a tenth. Comment on this clonotype: Its antigen is undetermined.

V usage is TRBV6-5 and J usage is TRBJ1-6, with D tentatively TRBD1 (6 bases). The origin of this receptor is a man aged 50 or older who received an inactivated influenza vaccine. Sequences were derived from PBMCs from blood, sampled 4 to 6 days after vaccination. CDR3: CASSYAGAAYNSPLHF. DNA of the CDR3: TGTGCCAGCAGTTACGCGGGGGCCGCCTATAATTCACCCCTCCACTTT.